The next 27 T cell receptor beta chains were all read from a single sample in a study of vaccination and CD4 T cells after COVID-19. Sequenced with the Oncomine TCR Beta short-read assay was DNA taken from cultured CD4+ T cells. TCRdb redid the calling of the PCR reads with MiXCR, one entry per CDR3 protein. The data hold about 20,000 distinct CDR3 sequences, with about three quarters observed a single time. Their recognized antigens are unknown. Noted treatment: approximately 9-day PBMC culture with coronavirus spike peptide pools or control peptides (ViraFEST assay). The sample here was CD4+ T cells from blood, cultured in vitro, taken after SARS-CoV-2 vaccination. Every receptor here comes from a human donor who received a COVID-19 vaccine.

The CDR3, as DNA: TGTGCCAGCAGCAAAGGGCCAAGAGCGGGGGTCCCAGATACGCAGTATTTT. Encoded protein: CASSKGPRAGVPDTQYF. The chain is built from TRBV21-1 and TRBJ2-3; the table calls TRBD2, which could not be checked here. TRBV21-1 is flagged as a pseudogene. The CDR3 is made up of 17 amino acids.

In this sample, this clonotype turned up a few times. The chain employs TRBV20-1 and TRBJ1-2, with TRBD1 identical over 8 bases. The CDR3 totals 19 residues. The ends lost 0 bases at V and 1 base at J; junction bases unmatched: 16. Germline CDR1 reads DFQATT; CDR2 reads SNEGSKA (reference sequence). The CDR3 reads CSARDLRGQGPRFNYGYTF. Written as DNA, the CDR3 is TGCAGTGCTAGAGATCTACGAGGACAGGGTCCCCGATTTAACTATGGCTACACCTTC.

V usage is TRBV7-6 and J usage is TRBJ2-3; 12 positions match TRBD2. Trimming cost V 7 bases and J 4 bases; bases outside gene matches: 12. The CDR3 consists of 17 residues. Per germline, CDR1 SGHVS and CDR2 FNYEAQ. The CDR3 DNA reads as TGTGCCAGCACCCAACCCCTAGCGGGGGGGCGGGCAGATACGCAGTATTTT. Protein sequence: CASTQPLAGGRADTQYF.

The chain couples TRBV19 to TRBJ1-1; D ambiguous. Germline CDR1 LNHDA, CDR2 SQIVND (reference sequence). The CDR3 loop spans 15 amino acids. With 5 bases removed from V and 0 bases from J, the gap between germline ends came to 13 bases. CDR3 DNA: TGTGCCAGTAGTCTGGCAGAGGCCCTGAACACTGAAGCTTTCTTT. This gives the protein CASSLAEALNTEAFF.

The chain uses TRBV12-3 or TRBV12-4 and TRBJ2-5; a weak D match, TRBD1 (5 bases). V was cut by 7 bases and J by 5 bases, with 14 bases left in between. The CDR3 length is 13 residues. CDR3 amino acids: CASKHDSVETQYF. CDR3 DNA sequence: TGTGCCAGCAAACACGACAGTGTGGAGACCCAGTACTTC.

This chain uses TRBV11-3 with TRBJ2-2; the D gene is possibly TRBD1 (6 bases). There are 15 residues in the CDR3. Between the trimmed V and J ends, which lost 0 bases and 5 bases, there was a span of 10 bases. CDR1 SGHNT and CDR2 YENEEA come from the germline V gene. The CDR3 protein is CASSLDQGLTGELFF. In DNA form, the CDR3 reads TGTGCCAGCAGCTTAGACCAGGGGTTGACCGGGGAGCTGTTTTTT.

This CDR3 is CASRRDGANYGYTF. CDR3 nucleotides: TGTGCCAGCAGACGAGACGGTGCTAACTATGGCTACACCTTC. The chain couples TRBV12-3 or TRBV12-4 to TRBJ1-2; D is uncertain. The CDR3 length is 14 residues. The V end lost 6 bases, the J end lost 0 bases, and 11 bases lay between the germline ends.

This chain links TRBV6-1 with TRBJ2-5; the match to TRBD2 covers 11 bases. Germline lookup yields CDR1 MNHNS and CDR2 SASEGT. The CDR3 is 15 residues long. The V segment lost 6 bases and the J segment 4 bases; nucleotides outside the gene matches: 7. CDR3 in amino acids: CASSLNSGGGETQYF. The CDR3 coding sequence is TGTGCCAGCAGCTTAAATAGCGGGGGGGGAGAGACCCAGTACTTC.

The chain is built from TRBV24-1 and TRBJ2-3; D call uncertain. There are 14 residues in the CDR3. Trimming left V 0 bases short and J 7 bases short, with 10 bases between. Germline-derived CDR1 and CDR2 are KGHDR and SFDVKD. The CDR3 protein is CATSDLLKANTQYF. The CDR3 DNA reads TGTGCCACCAGTGATTTGCTCAAGGCCAATACGCAGTATTTT.

J is TRBJ2-2 and V is TRBV3-1; the match to TRBD1 covers 11 bases. The trim removed 4 bases at V and 5 bases at J, leaving 12 bases unmatched. Germline V gene lookup returns CDR1 LGHDT and CDR2 YNNKEL (reference sequence). The CDR3 length is 18 residues. CDR3 nucleotide sequence: TGTGCCAGCAGCCCCAGGACAGGGGGCGTTCGATGGACCGGGGAGCTGTTTTTT. This gives the protein CASSPRTGGVRWTGELFF.

This clonotype was seen once. The chain carries TRBV5-1 and TRBJ1-3; D is uncertain. The CDR3 runs 15 residues. Germline V gene data show CDR1 as SGHRS and CDR2 as YFSETQ. Trimming removed 0 bases at V and 3 bases at J, with 10 bases between. The CDR3 DNA is TGCGCCAGCAGCTTGGTTGCTGGGTATGGAAACACCATATATTTT. Encoded protein: CASSLVAGYGNTIYF.

The V and J genes are TRBV5-1 and TRBJ2-5, with 12 bases aligning to TRBD2. The CDR3 spans 15 residues. CDR1 and CDR2 from the germline V gene are SGHRS and YFSETQ. Losses at the gene ends were 3 bases for V and 2 bases for J; bases not matched to a gene: 2. CDR3 nucleotide sequence: TGCGCCAGCAGCTCCGGACTAGCGGGGCAAGAGACCCAGTACTTC. Encoded protein: CASSSGLAGQETQYF.

The sample holds one count of this clonotype. The chain is built from TRBV5-4 and TRBJ1-2; a weak D match, TRBD1 (5 bases). Trimming removed 4 bases from V and 4 bases from J, with 17 bases in between. The CDR3 length is 15 residues. Germline CDR1 and CDR2: SGHNT and YYREEE (reference sequence). CDR3 DNA sequence: TGTGCCAGCAGCCCTAGTTATGCAGGGCTCTATGGCTACACCTTC. Protein sequence: CASSPSYAGLYGYTF.

In its sample, this clonotype was seen a few times. The chain combines TRBV6-1 with TRBJ1-2; D is uncertain. The CDR3 has 13 amino acids. In germline, CDR1 is MNHNS, CDR2 SASEGT. The V end was cut by 7 bases, the J end by 1 base, with 10 bases between. The CDR3 DNA reads TGTGCCAGCAATAGACGGGATAACTATGGCTACACCTTC. Translating it yields CASNRRDNYGYTF.

The chain has TRBV6-1 and TRBJ1-1; 9 bases are shared with TRBD1. CDR3 length equals 14 residues. The V segment lost 4 bases and the J segment 1 base; nucleotides outside the gene matches: 1. Germline V lookup: CDR1 MNHNS, CDR2 SASEGT. CDR3 sequence (DNA): TGTGCCAGCAGTGCGGGACAGGGGAACACTGAAGCTTTCTTT. Translation: CASSAGQGNTEAFF.

The J gene is TRBJ1-1, the V gene TRBV2, with TRBD1 as a possible D gene (5 bases). V was clipped by 3 bases and J by 0 bases, with 8 bases between them. This CDR3 has 14 amino acids. CDR1 and CDR2 from the germline V gene are SNHLY and FYNNEI. CDR3 amino acids: CASSEGELNTEAFF. For the CDR3, the DNA is TGTGCCAGCAGTGAGGGGGAACTGAACACTGAAGCTTTCTTT.

This clonotype ranks as large. This chain uses TRBV10-3 with TRBJ1-1; TRBD1 is a possible D gene (5 bases). Trimming left V 7 bases short and J 1 base short, with 19 bases between. There are 16 residues in the CDR3. CDR1 is ENHRY, CDR2 SYGVKD, per germline. The CDR3 DNA reads TGTGCCATCACCCCGGGGTTCGGGGCACCGAACACTGAAGCTTTCTTT. This translates into CAITPGFGAPNTEAFF.

This clonotype was seen once. The chain employs TRBV7-2 and TRBJ2-7; a possible D gene is TRBD1 (6 bases). The CDR3 runs 15 residues. Trimming removed 5 bases from V and 3 bases from J, with 17 bases in between. Germline V CDR1 and CDR2: SGHTA, FQGNSA. For the CDR3, the DNA is TGTGCCAGCAGCACGACGGGACACCCACTCTACGAGCAGTACTTC. Translating gives CASSTTGHPLYEQYF.

This clonotype has just a few counts. The rearrangement uses TRBV27 and TRBJ1-6; D remains unclear. The CDR3 runs 13 residues. Trimming took off 4 bases at V and 9 bases at J, with 10 bases between the two ends. CDR1 MNHEY and CDR2 SMNVEV come from the germline V gene (reference sequence). CDR3: CASSSVLSSPLHF. CDR3 coding DNA: TGTGCCAGCAGTTCCGTATTGAGTTCACCCCTCCACTTT.

This chain links TRBV5-1 with TRBJ2-6; TRBD1 aligns across 8 bases. V shed 3 bases, J shed 6 bases, and the junction held 5 bases outside the gene matches. The CDR3 is 15 residues long. From germline, CDR1 is SGHRS and CDR2 YFSETQ. In DNA, the CDR3 is TGCGCCAGCAGCTGGGGGACAGGCCAGGCCAACGTCCTGACTTTC. Protein product: CASSWGTGQANVLTF.

This clonotype came up once. This chain uses TRBV9 with TRBJ1-2; 9 nucleotides agree with TRBD1. The ends lost 3 bases at V and 0 bases at J; junction bases unmatched: 9. The CDR3 length is 17 residues. Germline-derived CDR1 and CDR2 are SGDLS and YYNGEE. CDR3 in amino acids: CASSEGTGWFPNYGYTF. CDR3 nucleotide sequence: TGTGCCAGCAGCGAGGGGACAGGGTGGTTCCCTAACTATGGCTACACCTTC.

CDR3 sequence (DNA): TGTGCCAGCAGCGGCCAGGTAGTCGGTGAGCAGTTCTTC. It is translated as CASSGQVVGEQFF. The gene calls are TRBV9 and TRBJ2-1; D unresolved. The germline gives CDR1 SGDLS, CDR2 YYNGEE. The CDR3 runs to 13 residues. Trimming removed 3 bases at V and 9 bases at J, with 13 bases between. The full variable domain, rest sourced from reference TRBV9 and TRBJ2-1, is DSGVTQTPKHLITATGQRVTLRCSPRSGDLSVYWYQQSLDQGLQFLIQYYNGEERAKGNILERFSAQQFPDLHSELNLSSLELGDSALYFCASSGQVVGEQFFGPGTRLTVL.

The chain uses TRBV19 and TRBJ1-1; perhaps TRBD1 as D (6 bases). V dropped 4 bases and J dropped 5 bases, with 11 bases sitting between them. There are 13 residues in the CDR3. Germline V gene lookup returns CDR1 LNHDA and CDR2 SQIVND (reference sequence). The CDR3, as DNA: TGTGCCAGTAGTAGGCAGGGGAGGACTGAAGCTTTCTTT. It is translated as CASSRQGRTEAFF.

The chain links TRBV5-1 to TRBJ2-5; 8 bases are shared with TRBD2. Germline CDR1 SGHRS, CDR2 YFSETQ. This CDR3 contains 14 residues. J gave up 3 bases and V 3 bases, and 4 bases lay outside the gene matches. The CDR3 loop reads CASSSTGGEETQYF. As DNA, the CDR3 is TGCGCCAGCAGCTCTACCGGGGGGGAAGAGACCCAGTACTTC.

This clonotype was seen a single time. CDR3 nucleotides: TGTGCCTGGACTAGGGTAACTAGCGCCACCGGGGAGCTGTTTTTT. Its protein is CAWTRVTSATGELFF. V and J are TRBV30 and TRBJ2-2, with TRBD2 identical over 7 bases. The CDR3 sequence is 15 residues long. In germline, CDR1 is GTSNPN, CDR2 SVGIG (reference sequence). After removal of 4 bases from V and 4 bases from J, the junction contained 9 bases not matched to a gene.

J is TRBJ1-2 and V is TRBV19; D gene unclear. Germline assignment: CDR1 LNHDA and CDR2 SQIVND (reference sequence). The germline V and J ends were trimmed by 7 bases and 3 bases, with 12 bases remaining between them. This CDR3 has 13 residues. The CDR3 here is CASTPQSYYGYTF. DNA for the CDR3: TGTGCCAGTACCCCTCAGTCTTACTATGGCTACACCTTC. Combining the CDR3 with reference TRBV19 and TRBJ1-2 gives the whole variable domain DGGITQSPKYLFRKEGQNVTLSCEQNLNHDAMYWYRQDPGQGLRLIYYSQIVNDFQKGDIAEGYSVSREKKESFPLTVTSAQKNPTAFYLCASTPQSYYGYTFGSGTRLTVV.

This chain connects TRBV5-4 to TRBJ2-5; 7 nucleotides match TRBD1. The CDR3 contains 15 residues. Germline V gene lookup returns CDR1 SGHNT and CDR2 YYREEE (reference sequence). V lost 0 bases to trimming and J lost 5 bases; unmatched junction nucleotides: 7. In nucleotides, the CDR3 is TGTGCCAGCAGCTTGGGACAGGGTGTAGGGGAGACCCAGTACTTC. Protein sequence: CASSLGQGVGETQYF.